These T cell receptor beta chains were read from a single sample in a study of T cells in Graves' hyperthyroidism and ophthalmopathy. TCRdb re-called the multiplex PCR reads with MiXCR, one entry per CDR3 protein. The table includes fewer than 650,000 distinct CDR3 sequences, 14% to 15% detected once. The sample comprised blood. These TCRs come from a woman between 35 and 50 years old with Graves' ophthalmopathy. Both conserved end residues are part of each CDR3. Each record gives: V gene, J gene, clone size, D gene, CDR3 protein, CDR3 DNA. The D gene is left open where the match is weak. Clone size appears in some rows only: once, few, many, or a class for an expanded clone.

V: TRBV27; J: TRBJ1-6; size: many; D: -; CDR3: CASRRTYLNSPLHF; DNA: TGTGCCAGCAGACGGACATACCTTAATTCACCCCTCCACTTT
V: TRBV12-3/TRBV12-4; J: TRBJ2-6; size: many; D: -; CDR3: CASSLSDGANVLTF; DNA: TGTGCCAGCAGTTTATCCGATGGGGCCAACGTCCTGACTTTC
V: TRBV12-3/TRBV12-4; J: TRBJ2-5; size: many; D: -; CDR3: CASRPDSLGTQYF; DNA: TGTGCCAGCAGACCGGACTCCCTAGGGACCCAGTACTTC
V: TRBV29-1; J: TRBJ2-5; size: many; D: TRBD2; CDR3: CSVNGLAGQETQYF; DNA: TGCAGCGTAAACGGACTAGCGGGACAAGAGACCCAGTACTTC
V: TRBV27; J: TRBJ2-7; size: many; D: -; CDR3: CASSSTGLGLDYEQYF; DNA: TGTGCCAGCTCTTCTACAGGGTTAGGACTAGACTACGAGCAGTACTTC
V: TRBV6-1; J: TRBJ2-5; size: few; D: -; CDR3: CASSRGPEYQETQYF; DNA: TGTGCCAGCAGTCGTGGACCCGAGTACCAAGAGACCCAGTACTTC
V: TRBV7-3; J: TRBJ2-6; size: many; D: -; CDR3: CASSLLASGANVLTF; DNA: TGTGCCAGCAGCCTTCTGGCCTCTGGGGCCAACGTCCTGACTTTC
V: TRBV10-3; J: TRBJ1-2; size: -; D: -; CDR3: CAISDLAKPGTYYGYTF; DNA: TGTGCCATCAGTGATTTGGCCAAACCCGGGACTTACTATGGCTACACCTTC
V: TRBV30; J: TRBJ2-4; size: many; D: -; CDR3: CAWTPDGAIAKNIQYF; DNA: TGTGCCTGGACCCCCGATGGCGCCATAGCCAAAAACATTCAGTACTTC
V: TRBV6-5; J: TRBJ2-5; size: many; D: TRBD2; CDR3: CASSYPGAAGGPYGETQYF; DNA: TGTGCCAGCAGTTACCCGGGTGCAGCGGGAGGGCCGTACGGGGAGACCCAGTACTTC
V: TRBV2; J: TRBJ1-5; size: few; D: TRBD1; CDR3: CASSNGQGNQPQHF; DNA: TGTGCCAGCAGTAATGGACAGGGTAATCAGCCCCAGCATTTT
V: TRBV6-1; J: TRBJ2-5; size: many; D: TRBD1; CDR3: CASSVNPDREETQYF; DNA: TGTGCCAGCAGTGTTAATCCCGACAGGGAAGAGACCCAGTACTTC
V: TRBV20-1; J: TRBJ2-7; size: -; D: -; CDR3: CSATKAQGNEQYF; DNA: TGCAGTGCCACTAAGGCACAGGGCAACGAGCAGTACTTC
V: TRBV27; J: TRBJ2-7; size: many; D: -; CDR3: CASTDRPYRGEQYF; DNA: TGTGCCAGCACCGATCGGCCCTACCGGGGGGAGCAGTACTTC
V: TRBV20-1; J: TRBJ2-5; size: -; D: TRBD2; CDR3: CSARTSGRAQETQYF; DNA: TGCAGTGCTAGGACTAGCGGGAGGGCACAGGAGACCCAGTACTTC
V: TRBV6-1; J: TRBJ1-5; size: many; D: -; CDR3: CASYHPDGSNQPQHF; DNA: TGTGCCAGCTATCACCCTGACGGATCCAATCAGCCCCAGCATTTT
V: TRBV7-9; J: TRBJ2-5; size: many; D: -; CDR3: CASSLFWAAVQETQYF; DNA: TGTGCCAGCAGCTTATTCTGGGCGGCGGTCCAAGAGACCCAGTACTTC
V: TRBV12-3/TRBV12-4; J: TRBJ1-5; size: many; D: -; CDR3: CASSLGAALRNQPQHF; DNA: TGTGCCAGCAGTTTAGGGGCAGCCCTACGCAATCAGCCCCAGCATTTT
V: TRBV28; J: TRBJ2-7; size: many; D: TRBD2; CDR3: CASVSAGGPDEQYF; DNA: TGTGCCAGCGTTAGCGCGGGAGGGCCCGACGAGCAGTACTTC
V: TRBV29-1; J: TRBJ1-2; size: many; D: -; CDR3: CSVEGGDEGYTF; DNA: TGCAGCGTTGAGGGCGGCGACGAAGGCTACACCTTC
V: TRBV12-3/TRBV12-4; J: TRBJ1-1; size: many; D: -; CDR3: CASSLVAVEAFF; DNA: TGTGCCAGCAGTTTAGTCGCAGTTGAAGCTTTCTTT
V: TRBV28; J: TRBJ2-7; size: many; D: TRBD1; CDR3: CASSPGQGHEQYF; DNA: TGTGCCAGCAGTCCCGGACAGGGTCACGAGCAGTACTTC
V: TRBV6-1; J: TRBJ1-2; size: many; D: -; CDR3: CASSEAGRDYGYTF; DNA: TGTGCCAGCAGTGAAGCGGGGCGGGACTATGGCTACACCTTC
V: TRBV28; J: TRBJ2-7; size: many; D: -; CDR3: CASTGRGRGSYEQYF; DNA: TGTGCCAGCACGGGGAGGGGGCGGGGGAGTTACGAGCAGTACTTC
V: TRBV25-1; J: TRBJ1-5; size: many; D: -; CDR3: CASSVGFGQPQHF; DNA: TGTGCCAGCAGTGTTGGTTTCGGCCAGCCCCAGCATTTT
V: TRBV29-1; J: TRBJ1-1; size: many; D: -; CDR3: CSVVGKNTEAFF; DNA: TGCAGCGTTGTAGGGAAGAACACTGAAGCTTTCTTT
V: TRBV7-9; J: TRBJ2-7; size: -; D: -; CDR3: CASSFEGSTGEQYF; DNA: TGTGCCAGCAGCTTCGAAGGTAGTACGGGCGAGCAGTACTTC
V: TRBV27; J: TRBJ2-7; size: many; D: -; CDR3: CASSLSGGGPSYEQYF; DNA: TGTGCCAGCAGTTTATCGGGAGGGGGTCCCTCCTACGAGCAGTACTTC